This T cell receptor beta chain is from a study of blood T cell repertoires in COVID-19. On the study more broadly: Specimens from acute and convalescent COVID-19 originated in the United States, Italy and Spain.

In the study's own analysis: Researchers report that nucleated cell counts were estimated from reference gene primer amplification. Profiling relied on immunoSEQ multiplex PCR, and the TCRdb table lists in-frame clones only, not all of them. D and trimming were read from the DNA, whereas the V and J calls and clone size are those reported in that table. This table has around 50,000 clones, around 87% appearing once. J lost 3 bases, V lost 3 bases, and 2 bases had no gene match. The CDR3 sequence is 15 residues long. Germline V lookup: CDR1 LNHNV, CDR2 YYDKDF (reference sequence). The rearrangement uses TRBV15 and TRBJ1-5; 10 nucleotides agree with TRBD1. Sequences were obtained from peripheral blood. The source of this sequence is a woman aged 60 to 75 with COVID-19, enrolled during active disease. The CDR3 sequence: CATSRDRGNNQPQHF. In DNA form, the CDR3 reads TGTGCCACCAGCAGGGACAGGGGGAACAATCAGCCCCAGCATTTT. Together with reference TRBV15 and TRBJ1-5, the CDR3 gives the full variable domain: DAMVIQNPRYQVTQFGKPVTLSCSQTLNHNVMYWYQQKSSQAPKLLFHYYDKDFNNEADTPDNFQSRRPNTSFCFLDIRSPGLGDTAMYLCATSRDRGNNQPQHFGDGTRLSIL.